What follows are 26 T cell receptor beta chains derived from one specimen sequenced in a study of cytomegalovirus exposure and HLA in healthy donors. PCR involved 60 Vbeta and 13 Jbeta primers. Profiled with immunoSEQ multiplex PCR; TCRdb holds only in-frame clones, not every one. Of 130,000 to 150,000 clones listed, about four fifths are singletons. The sample was PBMCs. Receptors originate from a male donor in good health and CMV-seronegative.

This sequence joins TRBV7-3 and TRBJ2-1; possibly TRBD2 for D (5 bases). The CDR3 sequence is 13 residues long. Germline assignment: CDR1 SGHTA and CDR2 FQGTGA. Trimming stripped 5 bases from V and 9 bases from J, with 14 bases between. In DNA, the CDR3 is TGTGCCAGCAGCCCACTGGTGGGAGTTGAGCAGTTCTTC. Translated, it gives CASSPLVGVEQFF.

The V and J genes are TRBV15 and TRBJ1-3, with 9 positions matching TRBD1. The CDR3 extends over 16 amino acids. In germline, CDR1 is LNHNV, CDR2 YYDKDF (reference sequence). With 3 bases clipped from V and 0 bases from J, the junction kept 3 bases outside the gene matches. The CDR3 is CATSRDRGFSGNTIYF. The DNA of the CDR3 is TGTGCCACCAGCAGGGACAGGGGTTTCTCTGGAAACACCATATATTTT.

This chain links TRBV19 with TRBJ2-1; 12 nucleotides line up with TRBD1. Germline V CDR1 and CDR2: LNHDA, SQIVND (reference sequence). The CDR3 contains 19 residues. Trimming cost V 2 bases and J 1 base; bases outside gene matches: 9. The CDR3 sequence is CASSISGTGGVVSYNEQFF. CDR3 in DNA: TGTGCCAGTAGTATATCCGGGACAGGGGGCGTTGTATCCTACAATGAGCAGTTCTTC.

The V gene is TRBV25-1, the J gene TRBJ2-3; 9 bases agree with TRBD2. CDR1 and CDR2 (germline): MGHDK, SYGVNS. Unmatched junction bases numbered 10, after V lost 3 bases and J lost 6 bases. The CDR3 length is 16 residues. CDR3 coding DNA: TGTGCCAGCAGTGAGGGACTAGCATCCGCCGGGGATACGCAGTATTTT. It is translated as CASSEGLASAGDTQYF.

As concerns this clone: The junction does not match germline at one end; this may be a read error. V usage is TRBV7-9 and J usage is TRBJ1-2; D is possibly TRBD1 (5 bases). The CDR3 runs 16 residues. Germline V gene lookup returns CDR1 SEHNR and CDR2 FQNEAQ (reference sequence). CDR3 nucleotides: TGTGCCCGCAGCCCCACGGTTGACCAGGGCGGCTATGGCTACACCTTC. Amino acids: CARSPTVDQGGYGYTF.

This clone was seen a few times. The chain links TRBV19 to TRBJ1-5; D may be TRBD1 (6 bases). CDR1 and CDR2 (germline): LNHDA, SQIVND (reference sequence). The CDR3 length is 18 residues. Trimming took off 5 bases at V and 4 bases at J, with 24 bases between the two ends. The CDR3 DNA follows: TGTGCCAGTAGTCCTGCACCGTGGGGGACACCATTAAATCAGCCCCAGCATTTT. Translated: CASSPAPWGTPLNQPQHF.

V is TRBV2 and J is TRBJ1-4, with 7 bases that match TRBD1. The CDR3 loop spans 14 amino acids. Germline V gene lookup returns CDR1 SNHLY and CDR2 FYNNEI. Unmatched junction bases numbered 7, after V lost 4 bases and J lost 8 bases. The CDR3 DNA follows: TGTGCCAGCAGTGGAGGGACAGTCGGGGAAAAACTGTTTTTT. Protein product: CASSGGTVGEKLFF.

The gene calls are TRBV5-6 and TRBJ1-2; TRBD1 matches at 11 bases. This CDR3 spans 14 amino acids. Per germline, CDR1 SGHDT and CDR2 YYEEEE. Trimming took 5 bases from V and 7 from J; bases not matched to a gene: 7. CDR3 in DNA: TGTGCCAGCAGATCATCCGGGACAGGGGGTGGCTACACCTTC. Its protein is CASRSSGTGGGYTF.

The chain is built from TRBV15 and TRBJ2-3; D is ambiguous. The CDR3 has 15 residues. Germline V gives CDR1 LNHNV, CDR2 YYDKDF (reference sequence). The V and J ends lost 1 base and 1 base respectively, with 9 bases between them. The CDR3 protein is CATSRGSSRTDTQYF. The CDR3, as DNA: TGTGCCACCAGCAGAGGATCCAGTCGCACAGATACGCAGTATTTT.

This chain joins TRBV9 and TRBJ1-2; 7 bases align to TRBD1. Looked up from germline, CDR1 is SGDLS and CDR2 is YYNGEE. This CDR3 spans 13 amino acids. V shed 4 bases and J 7 bases; nucleotides not matched to a gene: 7. The CDR3 nucleotides are TGTGCCAGCAGCCCCGACAGGGCGGGTGGCTACACCTTC. Translation: CASSPDRAGGYTF.

This sequence joins TRBV2 and TRBJ1-1; D remains ambiguous. This CDR3 spans 14 amino acids. Germline-derived CDR1 and CDR2 are SNHLY and FYNNEI. The ends were cut back, 6 bases at V and 1 base at J, with 12 bases in the middle. The CDR3 DNA follows: TGTGCCAGCAGATTAAGACGGGGGAACACTGAAGCTTTCTTT. Translated, it gives CASRLRRGNTEAFF.

V and J are TRBV2 and TRBJ1-1; the D gene is possibly TRBD1 (5 bases). CDR3 length equals 14 residues. Trimming removed 8 bases from V and 5 bases from J, with 18 bases in between. Per germline, CDR1 SNHLY and CDR2 FYNNEI. For the CDR3, the DNA is TGTGCCAGCTGGCGGGAGATAAGGGGAACTGAAGCTTTCTTT. It is translated as CASWREIRGTEAFF. The whole variable domain, filled in from reference TRBV2 and TRBJ1-1, reads EPEVTQTPSHQVTQMGQEVILRCVPISNHLYFYWYRQILGQKVEFLVSFYNNEISEKSEIFDDQFSVERPDGSNFTLKIRSTKLEDSAMYFCASWREIRGTEAFFGQGTRLTVV.

The chain links TRBV5-6 to TRBJ2-1, with TRBD2 matching 13 bases. The CDR3 runs 16 residues. CDR1 is SGHDT, CDR2 YYEEEE, per germline. Unmatched junction bases numbered 6, after V lost 4 bases and J lost 5 bases. In nucleotides, the CDR3 is TGTGCCAGCAGCGCGAGACTAGCGGGGGGCAACAATGAGCAGTTCTTC. Translating gives CASSARLAGGNNEQFF.

The rearrangement links TRBV2 to TRBJ2-3, with D possibly being TRBD1 (5 bases). The CDR3 has 14 amino acids. V gave up 1 base and J gave up 3 bases, with 8 bases separating them. Germline CDR1 and CDR2: SNHLY and FYNNEI. The CDR3 spells CASSEVRGTDTQYF. As DNA, the CDR3 is TGTGCCAGCAGTGAAGTAAGGGGTACAGATACGCAGTATTTT.

The genes are TRBV9 and TRBJ2-1; D remains ambiguous. The V gene lost 0 bases and the J gene lost 8 bases, with 6 bases spanning the gap. CDR1 is SGDLS, CDR2 YYNGEE, per germline. The CDR3 is 12 residues long. Here the CDR3 reads CASSVDFDEQFF. The CDR3 region has the DNA TGTGCCAGCAGCGTAGATTTCGATGAGCAGTTCTTC.

The rearrangement links TRBV5-4 to TRBJ2-2; 7 bases align to TRBD2. The germline CDR1 and CDR2 sequences are SGHNT and YYREEE (reference sequence). The CDR3 has 20 residues. V dropped 2 bases and J dropped 0; count of bases not matched to a gene: 16. The CDR3 nucleotides are TGTGCCAGCAGCTTCGACCCCCTTTTAATAGCGGGTACGAACACCGGGGAGCTGTTTTTT. It encodes CASSFDPLLIAGTNTGELFF. The full variable domain, its missing parts supplied by reference TRBV5-4 and TRBJ2-2, is ETGVTQSPTHLIKTRGQQVTLRCSSQSGHNTVSWYQQALGQGPQFIFQYYREEENGRGNFPPRFSGLQFPNYSSELNVNALELDDSALYLCASSFDPLLIAGTNTGELFFGEGSRLTVL.

The V and J genes are TRBV13 and TRBJ2-7; perhaps TRBD2 as D (6 bases). Trimming pared 5 bases from V and 3 bases from J, leaving 14 bases between. The CDR3 extends over 14 amino acids. The germline gives CDR1 PRHDT, CDR2 FYEKMQ (reference sequence). The CDR3 bases are TGTGCCAGCAGCCCCCCTGGGGGGAACTACGAGCAGTACTTC. As protein: CASSPPGGNYEQYF.

The rearrangement uses TRBV18 and TRBJ1-1; 7 bases line up with TRBD1. CDR1 and CDR2 (germline): KGHSH, LQKENI. The length of the CDR3 is 14 residues. V lost 6 bases, J lost 3 bases, and 7 bases stayed unmatched. CDR3 sequence reads: CASSVRDRDTEAFF. CDR3 sequence (DNA): TGTGCCAGCTCTGTCCGGGACAGAGACACTGAAGCTTTCTTT. The full variable domain, completed using reference TRBV18 and TRBJ1-1, is NAGVMQNPRHLVRRRGQEARLRCSPMKGHSHVYWYRQLPEEGLKFMVYLQKENIIDESGMPKERFSAEFPKEGPSILRIQQVVRGDSAAYFCASSVRDRDTEAFFGQGTRLTVV.

The chain carries TRBV4-1 and TRBJ2-7, with 7 bases aligning to TRBD2. CDR3 length equals 15 residues. V shed 4 bases and J 0 bases; nucleotides not matched to a gene: 6. From germline, CDR1 is MGHRA and CDR2 YSYEKL. CDR3 loop: CASSRDSGLSYEQYF. In nucleotides, the CDR3 is TGCGCCAGCAGCCGGGATAGCGGGCTCTCCTACGAGCAGTACTTC.

Comment on this clone: This same CDR3 is encoded by further DNA sequences in the sample. The V call is TRBV18, the J call TRBJ1-5; weak D call: TRBD1 (5 bases). Germline V gene sequence: CDR1 KGHSH, CDR2 LQKENI. The CDR3 extends over 13 amino acids. The V end lost 2 bases, the J end lost 5 bases, and 7 bases lay between the germline ends. The CDR3 protein is CASSPGAYQPQHF. In DNA form, the CDR3 reads TGTGCCAGCTCACCAGGGGCCTATCAGCCCCAGCATTTT.

The V call is TRBV30, the J call TRBJ2-2; 16 positions match TRBD2. Losses at the gene ends were 5 bases for V and 6 bases for J; bases not matched to a gene: 9. Germline V gives CDR1 GTSNPN, CDR2 SVGIG (reference sequence). The CDR3 has 17 residues. The DNA of the CDR3 is TGTGCCTGGTCCTCCGGGACTAGCGGGAGGGGTCCCGGGGAGCTGTTTTTT. This encodes CAWSSGTSGRGPGELFF.

This sequence joins TRBV6-4 and TRBJ2-1, with 10 bases identical to TRBD2. V lost 5 bases and J lost 6; bases outside the gene matches: 7. Germline V lookup: CDR1 MRHNA, CDR2 SNTAGT. The CDR3 is 15 amino acids. This CDR3 is CASSILAGVGNEQFF. CDR3 DNA sequence: TGTGCCAGCAGTATTCTAGCGGGGGTAGGCAATGAGCAGTTCTTC.

Turning to this clone: The junction does not match germline at one end; this may be a read error. The chain employs TRBV7-9 and TRBJ2-7; D unclear. The CDR3 is made up of 12 amino acids. CDR1 SEHNR and CDR2 FQNEAQ come from the germline V gene (reference sequence). The CDR3 bases are TGTTCCAGCAGCTTAGCCCCTTACGAGCAGTACTTC. It specifies CSSSLAPYEQYF.

The chain uses TRBV29-1 and TRBJ1-5; a weak D match, TRBD1 (5 bases). The CDR3 is 13 amino acids. V lost 4 bases to trimming and J lost 3 bases, with 10 bases between them. Germline CDR1 and CDR2: SQVTM and ANQGSEA. CDR3 nucleotide sequence: TGCAGCGTTGGCGGGGGACTCAATCAGCCCCAGCATTTT. Residues: CSVGGGLNQPQHF. The full variable domain, its missing parts supplied by reference TRBV29-1 and TRBJ1-5, is SAVISQKPSRDICQRGTSLTIQCQVDSQVTMMFWYRQQPGQSLTLIATANQGSEATYESGFVIDKFPISRPNLTFSTLTVSNMSPEDSSIYLCSVGGGLNQPQHFGDGTRLSIL.

The rearrangement links TRBV12-2 to TRBJ1-2; TRBD1 reflects the table's D call only, with no check against the DNA. TRBV12-2 is designated a pseudogene. The CDR3 spans 17 residues. CDR3 in amino acids: CASRLAERTGSPYGYTF. The CDR3 DNA sequence: TGTGCAAGTCGCTTAGCGGAACGGACAGGGAGTCCATATGGCTACACCTTC.

This clone appeared a few times. CDR3 protein: CSITTSGDGYTF. Here the CDR3 DNA reads TGCAGCATTACCACCTCGGGGGACGGCTACACCTTC. V gene TRBV29-1 combines with J gene TRBJ1-2; perhaps TRBD1 as D (5 bases). The V gene lost 8 bases and the J gene lost 8 bases, with 18 bases spanning the gap. The CDR3 has 12 residues. CDR1 and CDR2 (germline): SQVTM, ANQGSEA.